The 3 T cell receptor beta chains given below trace back to one sample, sequenced in a study of cytomegalovirus exposure and HLA in healthy donors. Generated by immunoSEQ multiplex PCR, the TCRdb table keeps only in-frame clones and is missing some. The data show roughly 150,000 clones, 75% to 90% seen once. What was sequenced was PBMCs. Receptor source: a woman under 30 in good health and CMV-seronegative.

The chain employs TRBV2 and TRBJ1-4; D unresolved. CDR1 is SNHLY, CDR2 FYNNEI, per germline. Trimming took off 8 bases at V and 3 bases at J, with 10 bases between the two ends. The CDR3 has 13 residues. For the CDR3, the DNA is TGTGCCAGCGAGAGGTGGGCTAATGAAAAACTGTTTTTT. It translates to CASERWANEKLFF.

V is TRBV2 and J is TRBJ2-5, with D perhaps TRBD2 (6 bases). Trimming left V 2 bases short and J 5 bases short, with 15 bases between. Germline CDR1 SNHLY, CDR2 FYNNEI. The CDR3 is made up of 15 amino acids. The CDR3 is CASSESGVRAETQYF. The CDR3 nucleotides are TGTGCCAGCAGTGAATCGGGGGTCAGGGCGGAGACCCAGTACTTC. Combining the CDR3 with reference TRBV2 and TRBJ2-5 gives the whole variable domain EPEVTQTPSHQVTQMGQEVILRCVPISNHLYFYWYRQILGQKVEFLVSFYNNEISEKSEIFDDQFSVERPDGSNFTLKIRSTKLEDSAMYFCASSESGVRAETQYFGPGTRLLVL.

The chain employs TRBV6-4 and TRBJ2-2; D is unclear. The V end was cut by 2 bases, the J end by 2 bases, with 6 bases between. This CDR3 comprises 14 residues. Germline V gene sequence: CDR1 MRHNA, CDR2 SNTAGT. CDR3 protein: CASSDEQNTGELFF. The CDR3 DNA reads TGTGCCAGCAGTGACGAACAAAACACCGGGGAGCTGTTTTTT.